This TCR beta chain was identified in a study of T cells in Graves' hyperthyroidism and ophthalmopathy. General observations from the study: Most thyroid clonotypes expanded above 0.001 appeared in blood too. Stable hyperthyroidism and ophthalmopathy were separated using 13 V-J signatures. The model made its ophthalmopathy prediction, and onset followed a median approximately six months later.

There were TCR beta CDR3 regions amplified from RNA transcripts. The study used the HTBI primer set for a first-round RT-PCR of the TCR CDR3. TCRdb re-called the multiplex PCR reads with MiXCR, one entry per CDR3 protein. This table holds a few hundred thousand distinct CDR3 sequences, 40% to 55% found once. Turning to this clonotype: What it binds is not known.

In making diagnoses, clinical symptoms, serum thyroxine and TRAb, thyroid ultrasound and orbital computed tomography were all used. Germline assignment: CDR1 SQVTM and CDR2 ANQGSEA. The CDR3 runs to 13 residues. V lost 3 bases and J 4 bases, leaving 10 bases between the germline ends. The chain uses TRBV29-1 and TRBJ1-5; D not certain. The TCR comes from an adult woman with Graves' disease, either hyperthyroidism or ophthalmopathy (not recorded which). The sample taken for sequencing was peripheral blood or thyroid tissue (not recorded which). Here the CDR3 reads CSVDAGRNQPQHF. CDR3 sequence (DNA): TGCAGCGTTGACGCCGGGAGAAATCAGCCCCAGCATTTT.